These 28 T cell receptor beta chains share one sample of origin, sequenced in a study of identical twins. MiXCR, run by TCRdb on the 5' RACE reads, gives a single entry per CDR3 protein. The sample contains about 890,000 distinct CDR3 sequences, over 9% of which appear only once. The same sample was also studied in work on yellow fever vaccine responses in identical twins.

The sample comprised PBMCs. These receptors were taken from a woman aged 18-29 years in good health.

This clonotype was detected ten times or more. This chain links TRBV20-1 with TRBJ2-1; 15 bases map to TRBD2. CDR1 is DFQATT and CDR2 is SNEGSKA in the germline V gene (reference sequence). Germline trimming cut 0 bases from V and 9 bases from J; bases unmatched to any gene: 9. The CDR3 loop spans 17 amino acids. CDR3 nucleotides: TGCAGTGCTAGAGACTTCGAGGGACTAGCGGGAGGAGTTGAGCAGTTCTTC. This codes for CSARDFEGLAGGVEQFF.

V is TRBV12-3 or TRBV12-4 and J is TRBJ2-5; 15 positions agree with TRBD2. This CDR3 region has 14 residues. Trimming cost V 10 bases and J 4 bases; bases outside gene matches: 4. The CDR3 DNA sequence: TGTGCCACCCGGACTAGCGGGGGGGCAGAGACCCAGTACTTC. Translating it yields CATRTSGGAETQYF.

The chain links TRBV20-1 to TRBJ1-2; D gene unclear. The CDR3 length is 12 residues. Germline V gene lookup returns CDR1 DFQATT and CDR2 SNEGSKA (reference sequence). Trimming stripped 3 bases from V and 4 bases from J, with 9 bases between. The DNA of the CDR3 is TGCAGTGCTAGTACCGCGGGCTATGGCTACACCTTC. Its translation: CSASTAGYGYTF.

The CDR3 loop reads CASSLAWASFNEQFF. The CDR3 coding sequence is TGCGCCAGCAGCTTGGCCTGGGCTTCGTTCAATGAGCAGTTCTTC. This chain uses TRBV5-1 with TRBJ2-1, with no clear D. CDR3 length: 15 residues. The germline gives CDR1 SGHRS, CDR2 YFSETQ. Trimming pared 0 bases from V and 6 bases from J, leaving 13 bases between.

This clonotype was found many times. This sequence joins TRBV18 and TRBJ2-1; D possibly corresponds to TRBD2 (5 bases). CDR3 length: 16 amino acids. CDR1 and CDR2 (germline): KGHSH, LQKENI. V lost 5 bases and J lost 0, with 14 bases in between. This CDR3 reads CASSDWEPRSYNEQFF. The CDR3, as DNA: TGTGCCAGCTCAGACTGGGAGCCGCGCTCCTACAATGAGCAGTTCTTC. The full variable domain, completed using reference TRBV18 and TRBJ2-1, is NAGVMQNPRHLVRRRGQEARLRCSPMKGHSHVYWYRQLPEEGLKFMVYLQKENIIDESGMPKERFSAEFPKEGPSILRIQQVVRGDSAAYFCASSDWEPRSYNEQFFGPGTRLTVL.

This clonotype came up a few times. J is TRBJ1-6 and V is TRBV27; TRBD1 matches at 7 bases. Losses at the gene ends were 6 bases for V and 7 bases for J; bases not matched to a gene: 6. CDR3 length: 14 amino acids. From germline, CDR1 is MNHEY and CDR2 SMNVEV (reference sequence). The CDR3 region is CASRTGSSNSPLHF. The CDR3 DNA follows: TGTGCCAGCAGGACAGGGAGCTCAAATTCACCCCTCCACTTT.

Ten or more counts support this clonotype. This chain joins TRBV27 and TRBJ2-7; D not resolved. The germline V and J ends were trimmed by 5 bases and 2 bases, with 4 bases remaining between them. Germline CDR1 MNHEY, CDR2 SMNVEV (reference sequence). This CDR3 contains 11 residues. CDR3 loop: CASSTPYEQYF. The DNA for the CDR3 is TGTGCCAGCAGTACCCCCTACGAGCAGTACTTC.

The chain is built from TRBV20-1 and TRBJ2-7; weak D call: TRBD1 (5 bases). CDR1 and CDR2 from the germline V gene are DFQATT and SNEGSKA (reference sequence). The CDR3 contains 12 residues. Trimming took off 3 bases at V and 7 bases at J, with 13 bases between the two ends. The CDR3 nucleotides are TGCAGTGCTAGTAGGCAGGGTTGGGAGCAGTACGTC. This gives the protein CSASRQGWEQYV.

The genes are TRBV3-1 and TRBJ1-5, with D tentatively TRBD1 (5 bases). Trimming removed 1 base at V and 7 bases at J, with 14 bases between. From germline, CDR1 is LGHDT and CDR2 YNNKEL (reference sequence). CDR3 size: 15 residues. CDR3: CASSQGLGGGQPQHF. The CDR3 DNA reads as TGTGCCAGCAGCCAAGGCTTGGGGGGTGGACAGCCCCAGCATTTT.

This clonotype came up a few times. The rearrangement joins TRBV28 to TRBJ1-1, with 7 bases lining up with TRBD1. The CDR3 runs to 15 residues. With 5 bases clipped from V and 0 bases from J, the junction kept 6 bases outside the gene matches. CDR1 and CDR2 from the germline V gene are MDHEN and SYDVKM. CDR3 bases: TGTGCCAGCAGTCCTCCGGGACAGATGAACACTGAAGCTTTCTTT. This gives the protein CASSPPGQMNTEAFF.

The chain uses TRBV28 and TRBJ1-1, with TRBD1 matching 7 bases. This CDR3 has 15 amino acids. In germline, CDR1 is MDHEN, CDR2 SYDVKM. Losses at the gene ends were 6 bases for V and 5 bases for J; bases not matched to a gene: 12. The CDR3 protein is CASSSPGGLGTEAFF. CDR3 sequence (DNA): TGTGCCAGCAGCAGCCCAGGGGGTTTGGGTACTGAAGCTTTCTTT.

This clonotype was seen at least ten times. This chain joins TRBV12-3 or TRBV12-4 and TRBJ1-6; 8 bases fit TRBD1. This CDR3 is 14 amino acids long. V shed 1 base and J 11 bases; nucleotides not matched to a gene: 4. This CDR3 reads CASSLDRGRAPLHF. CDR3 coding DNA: TGTGCCAGCAGTTTAGACAGGGGGAGAGCACCCCTCCACTTT.

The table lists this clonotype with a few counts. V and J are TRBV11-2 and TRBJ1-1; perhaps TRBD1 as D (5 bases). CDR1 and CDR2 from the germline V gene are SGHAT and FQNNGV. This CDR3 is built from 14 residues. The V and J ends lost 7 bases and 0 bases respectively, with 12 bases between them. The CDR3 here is CASTVTVLNTEAFF. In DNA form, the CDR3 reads TGTGCCAGCACCGTGACAGTTTTGAACACTGAAGCTTTCTTT.

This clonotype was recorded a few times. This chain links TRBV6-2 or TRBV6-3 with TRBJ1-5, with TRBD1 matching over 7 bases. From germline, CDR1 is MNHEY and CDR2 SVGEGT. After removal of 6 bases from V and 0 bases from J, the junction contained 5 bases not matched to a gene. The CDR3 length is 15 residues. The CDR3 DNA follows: TGTGCCAGCAGCCGCTGGGACAGTAGCAATCAGCCCCAGCATTTT. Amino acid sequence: CASSRWDSSNQPQHF.

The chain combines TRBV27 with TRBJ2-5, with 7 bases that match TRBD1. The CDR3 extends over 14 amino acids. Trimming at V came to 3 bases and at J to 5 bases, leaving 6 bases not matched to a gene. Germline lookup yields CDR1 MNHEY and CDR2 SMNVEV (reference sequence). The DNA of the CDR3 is TGTGCCAGCAGTTTGCGAGGGGGCCTGGAGACCCAGTACTTC. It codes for CASSLRGGLETQYF.

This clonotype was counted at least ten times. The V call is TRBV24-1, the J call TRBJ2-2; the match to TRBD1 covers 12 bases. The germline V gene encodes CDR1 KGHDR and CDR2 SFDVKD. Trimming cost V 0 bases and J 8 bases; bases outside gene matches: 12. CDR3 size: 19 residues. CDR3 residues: CATSDLLVWDRGPGGELFF. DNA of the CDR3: TGTGCCACCAGTGATTTGCTGGTCTGGGACAGGGGGCCGGGTGGGGAGCTGTTTTTT.

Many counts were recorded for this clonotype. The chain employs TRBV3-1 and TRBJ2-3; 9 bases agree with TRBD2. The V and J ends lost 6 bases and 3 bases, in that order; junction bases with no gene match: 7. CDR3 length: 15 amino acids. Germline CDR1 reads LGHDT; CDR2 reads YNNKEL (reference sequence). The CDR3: CASSSRGLATDTQYF. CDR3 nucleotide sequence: TGTGCCAGCAGTTCGAGGGGACTAGCAACAGATACGCAGTATTTT.

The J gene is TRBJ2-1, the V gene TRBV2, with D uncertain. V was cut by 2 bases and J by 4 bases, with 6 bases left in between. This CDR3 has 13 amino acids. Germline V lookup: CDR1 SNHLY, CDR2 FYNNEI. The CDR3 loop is CASSETGYNEQFF. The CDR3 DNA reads TGTGCCAGCAGTGAAACCGGTTACAATGAGCAGTTCTTC. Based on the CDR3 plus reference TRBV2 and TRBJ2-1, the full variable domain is EPEVTQTPSHQVTQMGQEVILRCVPISNHLYFYWYRQILGQKVEFLVSFYNNEISEKSEIFDDQFSVERPDGSNFTLKIRSTKLEDSAMYFCASSETGYNEQFFGPGTRLTVL.

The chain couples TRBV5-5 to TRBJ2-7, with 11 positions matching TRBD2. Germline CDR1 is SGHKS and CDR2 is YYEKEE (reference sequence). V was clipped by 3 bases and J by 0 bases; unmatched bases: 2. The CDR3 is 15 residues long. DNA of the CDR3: TGTGCCAGCAGCTCTAGCGGGGGGACCTCCTACGAGCAGTACGTC. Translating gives CASSSSGGTSYEQYV.

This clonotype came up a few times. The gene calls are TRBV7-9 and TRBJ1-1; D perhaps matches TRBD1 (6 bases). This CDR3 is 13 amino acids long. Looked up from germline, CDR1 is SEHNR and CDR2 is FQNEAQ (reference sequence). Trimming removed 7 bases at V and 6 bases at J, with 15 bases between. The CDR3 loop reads CASTVTGISEAFF. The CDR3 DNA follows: TGTGCCAGCACCGTCACAGGGATCTCTGAAGCTTTCTTT.

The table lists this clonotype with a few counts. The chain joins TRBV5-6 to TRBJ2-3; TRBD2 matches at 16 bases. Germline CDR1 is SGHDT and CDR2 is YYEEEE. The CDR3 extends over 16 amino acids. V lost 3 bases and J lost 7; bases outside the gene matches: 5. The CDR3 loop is CASSSGLAGGPYTQYF. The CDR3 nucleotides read TGTGCCAGCAGCTCGGGACTAGCGGGAGGGCCTTATACGCAGTATTTT.

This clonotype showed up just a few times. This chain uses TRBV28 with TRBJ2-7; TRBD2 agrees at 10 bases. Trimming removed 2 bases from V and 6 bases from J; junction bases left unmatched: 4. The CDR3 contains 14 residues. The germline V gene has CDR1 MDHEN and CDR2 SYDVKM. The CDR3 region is CASSLGTSVGEQYF. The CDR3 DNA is TGTGCCAGCAGTTTAGGGACTAGCGTTGGCGAGCAGTACTTC.

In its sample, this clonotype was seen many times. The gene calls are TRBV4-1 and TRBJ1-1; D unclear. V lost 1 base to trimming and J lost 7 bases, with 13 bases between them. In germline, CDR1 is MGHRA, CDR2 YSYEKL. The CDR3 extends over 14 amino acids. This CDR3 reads CASSQALRQIEAFF. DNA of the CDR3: TGCGCCAGCAGCCAAGCGCTCCGGCAGATTGAAGCTTTCTTT.

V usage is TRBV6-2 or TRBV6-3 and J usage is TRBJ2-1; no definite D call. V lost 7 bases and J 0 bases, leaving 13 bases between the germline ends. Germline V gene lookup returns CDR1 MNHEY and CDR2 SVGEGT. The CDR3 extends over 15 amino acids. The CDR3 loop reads CASTDGLTSYNEQFF. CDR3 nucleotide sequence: TGTGCCAGCACCGACGGGCTTACCTCCTACAATGAGCAGTTCTTC.

The CDR3 DNA is TGCGCCAGCAGTGAGTCGGGAGGGGGGACCCAGTACTTC. It is translated as CASSESGGGTQYF. The rearrangement joins TRBV10-1 to TRBJ2-5, with a possible D match to TRBD2 (7 bases). Looked up from germline, CDR1 is WNHNN and CDR2 is SYGVQD (reference sequence). CDR3 size: 13 residues. V was trimmed by 0 bases and J by 7 bases, leaving 9 bases between them.

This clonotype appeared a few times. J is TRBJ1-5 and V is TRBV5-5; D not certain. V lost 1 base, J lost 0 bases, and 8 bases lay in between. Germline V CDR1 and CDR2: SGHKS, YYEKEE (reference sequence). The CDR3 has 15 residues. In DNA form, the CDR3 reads TGTGCCAGCAGCTTGTGGGCAGATAGCAATCAGCCCCAGCATTTT. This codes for CASSLWADSNQPQHF.

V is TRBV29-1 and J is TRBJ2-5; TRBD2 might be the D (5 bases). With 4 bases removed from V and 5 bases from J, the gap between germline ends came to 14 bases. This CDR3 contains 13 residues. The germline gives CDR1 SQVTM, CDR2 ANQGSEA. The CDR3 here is CSVATLAGETQYF. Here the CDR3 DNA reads TGCAGCGTTGCCACCCTCGCGGGCGAGACCCAGTACTTC.

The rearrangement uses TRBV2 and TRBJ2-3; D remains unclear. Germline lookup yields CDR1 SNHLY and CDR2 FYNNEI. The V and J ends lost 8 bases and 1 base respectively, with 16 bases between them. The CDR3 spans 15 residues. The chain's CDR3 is CASRQSPLGTDTQYF. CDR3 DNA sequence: TGTGCCAGCCGTCAAAGTCCCTTGGGCACAGATACGCAGTATTTT.